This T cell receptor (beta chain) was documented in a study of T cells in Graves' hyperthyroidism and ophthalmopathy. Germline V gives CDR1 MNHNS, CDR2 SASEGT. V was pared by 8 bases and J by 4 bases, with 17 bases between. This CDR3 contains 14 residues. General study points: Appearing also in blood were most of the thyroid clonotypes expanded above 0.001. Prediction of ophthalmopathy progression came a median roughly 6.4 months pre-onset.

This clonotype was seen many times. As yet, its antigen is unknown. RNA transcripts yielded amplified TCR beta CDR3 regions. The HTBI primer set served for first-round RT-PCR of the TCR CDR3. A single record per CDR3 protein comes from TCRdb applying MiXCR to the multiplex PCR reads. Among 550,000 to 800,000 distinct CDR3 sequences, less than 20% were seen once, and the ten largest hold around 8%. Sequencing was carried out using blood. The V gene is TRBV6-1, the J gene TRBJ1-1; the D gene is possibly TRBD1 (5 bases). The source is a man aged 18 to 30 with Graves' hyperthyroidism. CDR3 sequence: CASAEPGLGTEAFF. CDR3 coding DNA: TGTGCCAGCGCGGAACCAGGGCTCGGCACTGAAGCTTTCTTT.